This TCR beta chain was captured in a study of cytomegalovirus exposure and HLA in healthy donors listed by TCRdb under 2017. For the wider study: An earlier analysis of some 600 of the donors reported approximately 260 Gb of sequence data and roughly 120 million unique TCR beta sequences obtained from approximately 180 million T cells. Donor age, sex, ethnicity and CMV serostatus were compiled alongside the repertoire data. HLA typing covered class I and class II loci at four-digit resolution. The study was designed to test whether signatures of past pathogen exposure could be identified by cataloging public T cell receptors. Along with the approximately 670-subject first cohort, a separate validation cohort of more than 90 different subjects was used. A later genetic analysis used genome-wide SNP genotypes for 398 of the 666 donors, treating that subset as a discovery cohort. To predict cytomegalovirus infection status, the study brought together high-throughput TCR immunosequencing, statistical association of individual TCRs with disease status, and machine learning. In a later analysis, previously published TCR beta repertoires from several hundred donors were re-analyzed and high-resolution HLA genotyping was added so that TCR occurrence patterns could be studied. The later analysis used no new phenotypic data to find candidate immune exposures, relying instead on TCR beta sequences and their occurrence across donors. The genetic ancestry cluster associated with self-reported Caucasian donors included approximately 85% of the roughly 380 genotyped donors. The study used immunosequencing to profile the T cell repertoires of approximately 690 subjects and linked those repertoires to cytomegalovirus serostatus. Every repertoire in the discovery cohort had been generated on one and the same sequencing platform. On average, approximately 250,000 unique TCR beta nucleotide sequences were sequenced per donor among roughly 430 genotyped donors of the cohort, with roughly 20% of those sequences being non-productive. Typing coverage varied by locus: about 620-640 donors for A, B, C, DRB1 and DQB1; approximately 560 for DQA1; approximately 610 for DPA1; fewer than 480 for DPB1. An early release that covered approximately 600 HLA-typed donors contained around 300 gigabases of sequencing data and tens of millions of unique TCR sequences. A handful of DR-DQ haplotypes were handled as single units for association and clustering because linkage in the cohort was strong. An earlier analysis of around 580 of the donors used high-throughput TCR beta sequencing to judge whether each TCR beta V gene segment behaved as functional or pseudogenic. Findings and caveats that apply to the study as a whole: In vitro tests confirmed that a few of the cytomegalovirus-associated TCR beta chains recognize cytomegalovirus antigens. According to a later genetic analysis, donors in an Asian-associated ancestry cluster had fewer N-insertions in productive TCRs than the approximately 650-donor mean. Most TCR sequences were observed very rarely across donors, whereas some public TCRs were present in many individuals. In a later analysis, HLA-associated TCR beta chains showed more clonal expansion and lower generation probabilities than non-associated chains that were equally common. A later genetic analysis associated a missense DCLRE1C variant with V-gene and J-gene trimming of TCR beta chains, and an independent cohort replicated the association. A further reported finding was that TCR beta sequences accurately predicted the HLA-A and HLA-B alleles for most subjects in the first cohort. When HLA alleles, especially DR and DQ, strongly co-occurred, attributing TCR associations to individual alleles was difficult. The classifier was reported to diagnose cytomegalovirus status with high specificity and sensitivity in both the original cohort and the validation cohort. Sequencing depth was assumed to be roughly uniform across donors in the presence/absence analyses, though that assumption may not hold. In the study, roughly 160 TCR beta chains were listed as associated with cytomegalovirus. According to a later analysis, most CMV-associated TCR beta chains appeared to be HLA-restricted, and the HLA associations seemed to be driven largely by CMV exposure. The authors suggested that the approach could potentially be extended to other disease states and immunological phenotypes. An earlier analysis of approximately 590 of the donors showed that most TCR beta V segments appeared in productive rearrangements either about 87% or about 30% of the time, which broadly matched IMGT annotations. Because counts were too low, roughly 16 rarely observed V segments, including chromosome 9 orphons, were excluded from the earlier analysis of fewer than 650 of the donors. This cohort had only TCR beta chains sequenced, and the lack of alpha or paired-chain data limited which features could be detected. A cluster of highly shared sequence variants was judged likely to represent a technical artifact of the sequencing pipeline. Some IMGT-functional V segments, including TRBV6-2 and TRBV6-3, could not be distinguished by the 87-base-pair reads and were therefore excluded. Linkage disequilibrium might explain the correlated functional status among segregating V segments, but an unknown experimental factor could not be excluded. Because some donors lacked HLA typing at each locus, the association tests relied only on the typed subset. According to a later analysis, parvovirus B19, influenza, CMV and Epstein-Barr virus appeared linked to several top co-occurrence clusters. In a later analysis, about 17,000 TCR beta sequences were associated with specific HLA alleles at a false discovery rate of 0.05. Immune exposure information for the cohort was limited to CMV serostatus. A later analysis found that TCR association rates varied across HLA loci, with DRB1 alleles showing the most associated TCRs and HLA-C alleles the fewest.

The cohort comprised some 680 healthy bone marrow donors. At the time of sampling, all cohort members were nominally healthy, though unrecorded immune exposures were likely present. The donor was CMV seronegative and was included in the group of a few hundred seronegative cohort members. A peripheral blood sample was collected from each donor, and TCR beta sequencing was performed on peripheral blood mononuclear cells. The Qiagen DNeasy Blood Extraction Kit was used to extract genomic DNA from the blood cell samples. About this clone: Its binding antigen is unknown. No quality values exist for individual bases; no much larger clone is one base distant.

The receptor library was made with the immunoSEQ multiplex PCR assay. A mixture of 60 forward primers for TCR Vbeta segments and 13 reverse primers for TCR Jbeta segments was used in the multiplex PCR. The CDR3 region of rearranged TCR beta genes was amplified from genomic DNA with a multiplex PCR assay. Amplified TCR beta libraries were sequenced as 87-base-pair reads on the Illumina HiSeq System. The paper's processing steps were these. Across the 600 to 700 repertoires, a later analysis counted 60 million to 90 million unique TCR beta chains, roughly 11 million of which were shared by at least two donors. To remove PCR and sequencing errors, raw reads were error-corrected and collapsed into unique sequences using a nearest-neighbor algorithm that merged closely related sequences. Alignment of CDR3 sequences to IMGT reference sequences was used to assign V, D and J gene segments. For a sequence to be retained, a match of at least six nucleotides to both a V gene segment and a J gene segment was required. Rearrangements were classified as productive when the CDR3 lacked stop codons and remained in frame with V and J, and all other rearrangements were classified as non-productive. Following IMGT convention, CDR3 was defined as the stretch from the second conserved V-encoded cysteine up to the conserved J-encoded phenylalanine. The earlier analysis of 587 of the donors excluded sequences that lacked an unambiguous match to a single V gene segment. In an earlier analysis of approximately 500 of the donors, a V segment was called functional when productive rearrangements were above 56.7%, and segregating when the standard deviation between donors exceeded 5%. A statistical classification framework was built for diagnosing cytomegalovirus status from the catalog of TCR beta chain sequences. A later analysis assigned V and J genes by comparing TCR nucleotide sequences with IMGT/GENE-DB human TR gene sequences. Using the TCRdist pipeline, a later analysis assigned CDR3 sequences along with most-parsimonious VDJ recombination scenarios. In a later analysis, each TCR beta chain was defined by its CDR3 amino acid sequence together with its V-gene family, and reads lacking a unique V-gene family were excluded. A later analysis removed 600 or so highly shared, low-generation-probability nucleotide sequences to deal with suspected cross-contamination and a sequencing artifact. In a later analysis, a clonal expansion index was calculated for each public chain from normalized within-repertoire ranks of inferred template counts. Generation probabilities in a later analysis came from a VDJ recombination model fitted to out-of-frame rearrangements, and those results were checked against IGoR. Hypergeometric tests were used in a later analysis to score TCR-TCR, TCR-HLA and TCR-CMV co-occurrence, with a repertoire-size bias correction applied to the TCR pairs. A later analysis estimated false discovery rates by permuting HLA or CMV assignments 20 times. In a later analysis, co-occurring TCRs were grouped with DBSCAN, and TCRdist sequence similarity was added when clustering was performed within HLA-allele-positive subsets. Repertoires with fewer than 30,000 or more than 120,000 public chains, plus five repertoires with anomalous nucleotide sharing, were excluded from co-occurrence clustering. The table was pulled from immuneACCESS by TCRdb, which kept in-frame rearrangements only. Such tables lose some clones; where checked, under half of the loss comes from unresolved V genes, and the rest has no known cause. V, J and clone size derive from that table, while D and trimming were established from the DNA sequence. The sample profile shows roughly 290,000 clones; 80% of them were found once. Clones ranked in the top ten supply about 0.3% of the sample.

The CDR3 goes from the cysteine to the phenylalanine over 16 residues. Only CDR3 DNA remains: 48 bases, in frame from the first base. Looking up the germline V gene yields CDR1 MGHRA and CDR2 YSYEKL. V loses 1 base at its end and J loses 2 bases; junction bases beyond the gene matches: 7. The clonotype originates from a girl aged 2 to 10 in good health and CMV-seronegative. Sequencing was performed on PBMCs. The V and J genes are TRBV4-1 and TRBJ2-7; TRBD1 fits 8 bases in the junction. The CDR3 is CASSQATRGPTYEQYF. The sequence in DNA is TGCGCCAGCAGCCAAGCAACCAGGGGGCCCACCTACGAGCAGTACTTC.